These 25 T cell receptor beta chains were sequenced from one sample in a study of neurological immune-mediated disorders. TCRdb analysed the 5' RACE reads with MiXCR anew, one entry per CDR3 protein. The sample has around 30,000 distinct CDR3 sequences; less than 5% are singletons. Source material: CD4+ T cells from blood. The receptor source for this set is a woman aged 40 to 50 in good health.

This clonotype was found many times. The chain recombines TRBV10-3 with TRBJ2-7; 9 nucleotides align to TRBD1. After removal of 2 bases from V and 5 bases from J, the junction contained 7 bases not matched to a gene. The CDR3 sequence is 15 residues long. CDR1 and CDR2 from the germline V gene are ENHRY and SYGVKD. The CDR3 sequence is CAISETRDRAHEQYF. The CDR3 DNA is TGTGCCATCAGTGAGACCAGGGACAGGGCCCACGAGCAGTACTTC.

This clonotype was observed many times. The gene calls are TRBV18 and TRBJ2-3; D might be TRBD2 (6 bases). The CDR3 is 13 amino acids. V was cut by 3 bases and J by 5 bases, with 9 bases left in between. Germline V gene lookup returns CDR1 KGHSH and CDR2 LQKENI. CDR3 in DNA: TGTGCCAGCTCACCGGACTACATAGATACGCAGTATTTT. Its translation: CASSPDYIDTQYF.

This clonotype has ten or more counts. This chain links TRBV2 with TRBJ2-7; the D gene is possibly TRBD2 (6 bases). Germline CDR1 and CDR2: SNHLY and FYNNEI. V lost 6 bases, J lost 9 bases, and 18 bases lay in between. This CDR3 spans 13 amino acids. CDR3 protein: CASSDVGEVGQYF. CDR3 nucleotide sequence: TGTGCCAGCAGCGATGTTGGGGAGGTGGGGCAGTACTTC.

This clonotype was counted at least ten times. This chain links TRBV25-1 with TRBJ2-7; TRBD2 might be the D (7 bases). This CDR3 has 15 amino acids. V was pared by 9 bases and J by 5 bases, with 23 bases between. Germline CDR1 is MGHDK and CDR2 is SYGVNS. For the CDR3, the DNA is TGTGCCAGTTCGAGGGGCGGGGGCATAAATGACGAGCAGTACTTC. It yields the protein CASSRGGGINDEQYF.

This clonotype was counted many times. The chain links TRBV5-1 to TRBJ2-5, with 15 nucleotides matching TRBD2. The V segment lost 9 bases and the J segment 1 base; nucleotides outside the gene matches: 16. CDR1 is SGHRS and CDR2 is YFSETQ in the germline V gene. The CDR3 runs 19 residues. The CDR3 DNA reads TGCGCCACCTCCTATTCCGGGACTAGCGGGAGGTCGCTCCAAGAGACCCAGTACTTC. It encodes CATSYSGTSGRSLQETQYF.

This clonotype was seen many times. The chain is built from TRBV5-1 and TRBJ1-6; TRBD1 aligns across 9 bases. The germline V gene has CDR1 SGHRS and CDR2 YFSETQ. The CDR3 consists of 14 residues. V lost 3 bases, J lost 7 bases, and 2 bases stayed unmatched. The CDR3 coding sequence is TGCGCCAGCAGCTCCGGGACAGGGAATTCACCCCTCCACTTT. This sequence encodes CASSSGTGNSPLHF.

This clonotype was seen a handful of times. The J gene is TRBJ2-3, the V gene TRBV3-1, with 8 bases aligning to TRBD2. The junction had 13 bases not matched to a gene; V was cut back by 1 base and J by 10 bases. Germline V gene data show CDR1 as LGHDT and CDR2 as YNNKEL (reference sequence). The CDR3 is made up of 16 amino acids. CDR3 sequence: CASSQGGAGGLNAQYF. CDR3 bases: TGTGCCAGCAGCCAAGGAGGCGCGGGGGGCCTGAATGCGCAGTATTTT.

This clonotype was recorded many times. V and J are TRBV12-3 or TRBV12-4 and TRBJ2-1; D uncertain. Trimming shortened V by 5 bases and J by 8 bases, and 7 bases separated the two germline ends. The CDR3 extends over 11 amino acids. CDR3 amino acids: CASSPLDEQFF. The CDR3 DNA reads as TGTGCCAGCAGTCCTTTGGATGAGCAGTTCTTC.

This clonotype occurred many times. V and J are TRBV7-2 and TRBJ2-7, with unresolved D. CDR1 is SGHTA and CDR2 is FQGNSA in the germline V gene. Trimming shortened V by 5 bases and J by 7 bases, and 15 bases separated the two germline ends. The CDR3 sequence is 13 residues long. This CDR3 reads CASSRDIGQEQYF. CDR3 DNA: TGTGCCAGCAGCAGAGATATAGGGCAGGAGCAGTACTTC.

This clonotype was seen at least ten times. The chain is built from TRBV29-1 and TRBJ2-5; D possibly corresponds to TRBD2 (6 bases). CDR1 and CDR2 (germline): SQVTM, ANQGSEA. Between the trimmed V and J ends, which lost 4 bases and 1 base, there was a span of 7 bases. This CDR3 spans 12 amino acids. The CDR3: CSVAAGQETQYF. The CDR3 DNA sequence: TGCAGCGTTGCAGCGGGCCAAGAGACCCAGTACTTC.

This clonotype has ten or more counts. The gene calls are TRBV7-9 and TRBJ1-1; D not certain. The germline gives CDR1 SEHNR, CDR2 FQNEAQ (reference sequence). The germline V and J ends were trimmed by 4 bases and 2 bases, with 17 bases remaining between them. This CDR3 has 16 residues. The CDR3 DNA sequence: TGTGCCAGCAGCTCACTAAGGGTTCAGACCAACACTGAAGCTTTCTTT. Its translation: CASSSLRVQTNTEAFF.

This clonotype showed up just a few times. J is TRBJ2-5 and V is TRBV4-1; TRBD2 matches at 8 bases. Per the germline V gene, CDR1 is MGHRA and CDR2 is YSYEKL. V lost 5 bases, J lost 2 bases, and 7 bases stayed unmatched. This CDR3 has 15 amino acids. The CDR3 loop reads CASSDGGGKQETQYF. CDR3 bases: TGCGCCAGCAGCGACGGGGGGGGAAAACAAGAGACCCAGTACTTC.

This clonotype was recorded many times. The chain links TRBV20-1 to TRBJ2-1, with a weak D call TRBD2 (6 bases). The length of the CDR3 is 12 residues. Deletions cut 5 bases from V and 1 base from J, with 6 bases between. From germline, CDR1 is DFQATT and CDR2 SNEGSKA (reference sequence). Here the CDR3 reads CSAGGSYNEQFF. CDR3 nucleotides: TGCAGTGCTGGGGGGTCCTACAATGAGCAGTTCTTC.

This clonotype appeared many times. The rearrangement joins TRBV29-1 to TRBJ2-7, with 7 positions matching TRBD1. Germline CDR1 and CDR2: SQVTM and ANQGSEA. This CDR3 spans 13 amino acids. Germline trimming cut 5 bases from V and 7 bases from J; bases unmatched to any gene: 11. This CDR3 is CSVRDRREREQYF. The CDR3 bases are TGCAGCGTTCGGGACAGACGAGAGAGGGAGCAGTACTTC.

Many counts were recorded for this clonotype. In nucleotides, the CDR3 is TGCGCCAGCAGCCCACACGAACCTTTCGAGCAGTACTTC. Translating it yields CASSPHEPFEQYF. The chain uses TRBV5-1 and TRBJ2-7; no firm D call. Germline V lookup: CDR1 SGHRS, CDR2 YFSETQ. Trimming left V 4 bases short and J 6 bases short, with 14 bases between. The CDR3 runs 13 residues.

This clonotype has at least ten counts. V and J are TRBV5-1 and TRBJ1-2, with D uncertain. V shed 0 bases and J shed 4 bases, with 4 bases lying between them. This CDR3 contains 12 residues. Per germline, CDR1 SGHRS and CDR2 YFSETQ. The DNA for the CDR3 is TGCGCCAGCAGCTTGGGGGGCTATGGCTACACCTTC. Amino acid sequence: CASSLGGYGYTF.

This clonotype appeared many times. The V gene is TRBV30, the J gene TRBJ1-2, with unresolved D. Germline CDR1 is GTSNPN and CDR2 is SVGIG (reference sequence). V lost 2 bases to trimming and J lost 4 bases, with 14 bases between them. This CDR3 has 14 amino acids. CDR3 bases: TGTGCCTGGAGTCCCGGCAGTGGCCTCTATGGCTACACCTTC. It yields the protein CAWSPGSGLYGYTF. The entire variable domain, with the rest obtained from reference TRBV30 and TRBJ1-2, is as follows: SQTIHQWPATLVQPVGSPLSLECTVEGTSNPNLYWYRQAAGRGLQLLFYSVGIGQISSEVPQNLSASRPQDRQFILSSKKLLLSDSGFYLCAWSPGSGLYGYTFGSGTRLTVV.

This clonotype was recorded many times. V is TRBV12-3 or TRBV12-4 and J is TRBJ1-1, with D perhaps matching TRBD1 (5 bases). The length of the CDR3 is 13 residues. V lost 7 bases, J lost 2 bases, and 11 bases lay in between. The CDR3 DNA reads as TGTGCCAGCAAAGGGGAAGTTAACACTGAAGCTTTCTTT. It is translated as CASKGEVNTEAFF.

There are many counts of this clonotype. This chain connects TRBV7-3 to TRBJ2-1; 10 nucleotides agree with TRBD2. Germline CDR1 and CDR2: SGHTA and FQGTGA. V lost 4 bases and J lost 7; bases outside the gene matches: 10. This CDR3 spans 16 amino acids. CDR3 in DNA: TGTGCCAGCAGCTCCCGAGCGGGGGGGCCGGGGAATGAGCAGTTCTTC. Amino acid sequence: CASSSRAGGPGNEQFF.

This clonotype was seen ten or more times. The chain links TRBV5-1 to TRBJ2-2; 9 nucleotides line up with TRBD1. Germline values: CDR1 SGHRS, CDR2 YFSETQ. This CDR3 spans 15 amino acids. With 4 bases clipped from V and 6 bases from J, the junction kept 7 bases outside the gene matches. The CDR3 coding sequence is TGCGCCAGCAGCAACCGGACAGGGGCTGCCGGGGAGCTGTTTTTT. Residues: CASSNRTGAAGELFF.

This clonotype was seen many times. This rearrangement joins TRBV20-1 to TRBJ2-3; D might be TRBD2 (5 bases). The CDR3 has 12 amino acids. Trimming took 2 bases from V and 6 from J, leaving 9 bases between them. Per germline, CDR1 DFQATT and CDR2 SNEGSKA (reference sequence). The CDR3 loop reads CSARNGVDTQYF. DNA for the CDR3: TGCAGTGCTAGAAACGGGGTGGATACGCAGTATTTT.

This clonotype was recorded at least ten times. This chain connects TRBV27 to TRBJ2-7; 7 nucleotides agree with TRBD1. V lost 2 bases to trimming and J lost 3 bases; unmatched junction nucleotides: 10. The CDR3 runs to 16 residues. CDR1 and CDR2 from the germline V gene are MNHEY and SMNVEV (reference sequence). The CDR3 loop is CASSLSPSNRGYEQYF. CDR3 DNA: TGTGCCAGCAGTTTAAGCCCTAGTAACAGGGGCTACGAGCAGTACTTC.

This clonotype was observed at least ten times. CDR3 DNA: TGCGCCAGCAGCAGTAATCTAGCAGTTAGCACAGATACGCAGTATTTT. Residues: CASSSNLAVSTDTQYF. This chain links TRBV5-1 with TRBJ2-3; TRBD2 is a possible D gene (5 bases). V was cut by 4 bases and J by 0 bases, with 15 bases left in between. Germline V gene lookup returns CDR1 SGHRS and CDR2 YFSETQ. The CDR3 sequence is 16 residues long.

This clonotype was counted ten times or more. The chain recombines TRBV5-1 with TRBJ2-7, with TRBD1 matching 8 bases. Germline V gene data show CDR1 as SGHRS and CDR2 as YFSETQ. There are 16 residues in the CDR3. Trimming at V came to 0 bases and at J to 5 bases, leaving 10 bases not matched to a gene. The CDR3 DNA reads as TGCGCCAGCAGCTTGGCCGGGCAGGGGGCTTCCCACGAGCAGTACTTC. Encoded protein: CASSLAGQGASHEQYF.

This clonotype appeared many times. The V gene is TRBV7-2, the J gene TRBJ2-4, with TRBD2 matching over 8 bases. The CDR3 has 13 residues. Looked up from germline, CDR1 is SGHTA and CDR2 is FQGNSA. V gave up 8 bases and J gave up 6 bases; unmatched junction bases: 6. DNA of the CDR3: TGTGCCAGCGGACGGGCGGGAGGAAACATTCAGTACTTC. Protein product: CASGRAGGNIQYF.